The 13 T cell receptor beta chains listed next were all sequenced from one sample in a study of a mutant IDH1 vaccine in newly diagnosed glioma. Their cognate antigens are unknown. The assay was immunoSEQ multiplex PCR, and TCRdb's table has in-frame clones only and misses some. The sample records around 29,000 clones, under 80% being singletons. Time point here: week 35, safety follow-up. Topical imiquimod accompanied each vaccine dose, which consisted of 300 ug of mutant IDH1 20-mer peptide. Sample: PBMCs, taken from a glioma patient whose treatment included an IDH1 peptide vaccine. The receptors come from a man between 50 and 59 years old with glioma.

This chain connects TRBV7-6 to TRBJ1-5; 7 positions agree with TRBD1. This CDR3 is 15 amino acids long. J gave up 1 base and V 1 base, and 1 base lay outside the gene matches. CDR1 and CDR2 from the germline V gene are SGHVS and FNYEAQ. The CDR3 region is CASSLGQGSNQPQHF. For the CDR3, the DNA is TGTGCCAGCAGCTTAGGACAGGGAAGCAATCAGCCCCAGCATTTT.

This clone was detected a few times. The chain recombines TRBV21-1 with TRBJ2-7; the table names TRBD1, a call not compared with the DNA. TRBV21-1 is a known pseudogene. The CDR3 runs to 13 residues. The CDR3: CASTLQGAYEQYF. CDR3 in DNA: TGTGCCAGCACCTTACAGGGGGCCTACGAGCAGTACTTC.

The chain uses TRBV5-6 and TRBJ1-6; D is unclear. Germline CDR1 SGHDT, CDR2 YYEEEE. The ends were cut back, 1 base at V and 0 bases at J, with 11 bases in the middle. The CDR3 consists of 17 residues. CDR3 DNA sequence: TGTGCCAGCAGCTTGAGCAGCCAGAGCTCCTATAATTCACCCCTCCACTTT. Residues: CASSLSSQSSYNSPLHF.

The rearrangement uses TRBV14 and TRBJ2-1; D is ambiguous. Trimming took 3 bases from V and 8 from J, leaving 14 bases between them. The CDR3 totals 14 residues. Germline V gene lookup returns CDR1 SGHDN and CDR2 FVKESK. DNA of the CDR3: TGTGCCAGCAGCCATAGTCGTCGAGTATATGAGCAGTTCTTC. It translates to CASSHSRRVYEQFF.

The V call is TRBV5-1, the J call TRBJ1-3, with a possible D match to TRBD1 (5 bases). V lost 0 bases and J 4 bases, leaving 8 bases between the germline ends. The CDR3 spans 14 residues. Germline V gene sequence: CDR1 SGHRS, CDR2 YFSETQ. The CDR3 sequence is CASSLAGYGNTIYF. CDR3 nucleotides: TGCGCCAGCAGCTTGGCAGGGTACGGAAACACCATATATTTT.

The V call is TRBV5-4, the J call TRBJ2-1; 12 bases agree with TRBD2. Germline loops: CDR1 SGHNT, CDR2 YYREEE (reference sequence). This CDR3 is 15 amino acids long. V trimming: 0 bases; J trimming: 8 bases; junction bases outside the gene matches: 3. The CDR3 reads CASSLVLAGGDEQFF. The CDR3 DNA follows: TGTGCCAGCAGCTTGGTGCTAGCGGGAGGGGATGAGCAGTTCTTC.

DNA for the CDR3: TGTGCCATCAGCATAGACAGGGGGCGCGTGGCTTTCTTT. Protein product: CAISIDRGRVAFF. The V gene is TRBV10-3, the J gene TRBJ1-1; 10 bases fit TRBD1. This CDR3 comprises 13 residues. The junction had 9 bases not matched to a gene; V was cut back by 6 bases and J by 11 bases. Germline lookup yields CDR1 ENHRY and CDR2 SYGVKD.

The chain links TRBV10-3 to TRBJ2-5, with TRBD1 identical over 8 bases. The CDR3 length is 14 residues. After removal of 11 bases from V and 1 base from J, the junction contained 9 bases not matched to a gene. Germline V gives CDR1 ENHRY, CDR2 SYGVKD. The CDR3 coding sequence is TGTGCCGTCTCCGGGACAGGTTTCCAAGAGACCCAGTACTTC. This sequence encodes CAVSGTGFQETQYF.

The chain employs TRBV5-6 and TRBJ1-1; 9 nucleotides agree with TRBD1. The CDR3 is 17 amino acids. Per the germline V gene, CDR1 is SGHDT and CDR2 is YYEEEE. V lost 1 base, J lost 5 bases, and 12 bases stayed unmatched. The CDR3 DNA follows: TGTGCCAGCAGCTTGAGTCTAGGGACAGGGCGAGGAACTGAAGCTTTCTTT. Translated: CASSLSLGTGRGTEAFF.

The sample holds a few counts of this clone. The rearrangement joins TRBV30 to TRBJ1-1; TRBD1 aligns across 7 bases. The CDR3 loop spans 11 amino acids. CDR1 is GTSNPN and CDR2 is SVGIG in the germline V gene (reference sequence). The CDR3 bases are TGTGCGTGGGACAGGAACACTGAAGCTTTCTTT. Translation: CAWDRNTEAFF.

This rearrangement joins TRBV4-3 to TRBJ1-5, with a tentative D call TRBD1 (6 bases). The CDR3 totals 16 residues. Germline assignment: CDR1 LGHNA and CDR2 YSLEER. V gave up 2 bases and J gave up 5 bases, with 16 bases separating them. The CDR3 reads CASSQSYAGEHQPQHF. CDR3 sequence (DNA): TGCGCCAGCAGCCAATCGTATGCAGGGGAGCATCAGCCCCAGCATTTT.

The gene calls are TRBV4-2 and TRBJ1-4; 10 nucleotides agree with TRBD1. The CDR3 sequence is 16 residues long. The junction had 2 bases not matched to a gene; V was cut back by 0 bases and J by 4 bases. CDR1 is LGHNA, CDR2 YNFKEQ, per germline. In DNA form, the CDR3 reads TGTGCCAGCAGCCAAGAGAGGACAGGGGGTAATGAAAAACTGTTTTTT. Its protein product is CASSQERTGGNEKLFF.

The chain recombines TRBV30 with TRBJ1-6; D might be TRBD1 (5 bases). V was pared by 1 base and J by 2 bases, with 6 bases between. There are 14 residues in the CDR3. The germline V gene has CDR1 GTSNPN and CDR2 SVGIG (reference sequence). The CDR3 nucleotides are TGTGCCTGGAGTGCCAGGGCCTATAATTCACCCCTCCACTTT. Its translation is CAWSARAYNSPLHF.